This T cell receptor beta chain derives from a study of CD8 T cells in ankylosing spondylitis. Findings and limits, study-wide: A CD8+ phenotype characterized the disease-linked clones, which were relatively rare in peripheral blood.

This clonotype was observed a few times. The antigen is not known. Trimming stripped 6 bases from V and 1 base from J, with 20 bases between. The CDR3 spans 17 residues. The germline V gene has CDR1 MDHEN and CDR2 SYDVKM. TCRdb reprocessed the 5' RACE reads via MiXCR and lists one record per CDR3 protein. In the table there are about 64,000 distinct CDR3 sequences, 6.2% of which are singletons. The chain links TRBV28 to TRBJ2-3; D perhaps matches TRBD2 (6 bases). The sequence was collected from a male donor with ankylosing spondylitis. Sequencing was carried out using synovial fluid, either unsorted or a sorted T cell fraction (not recorded which). In nucleotides, the CDR3 is TGTGCCAGCAGCGTGCAGGGTAGCGGTCTTGGCACAGATACGCAGTATTTT. Translated: CASSVQGSGLGTDTQYF. The full variable domain, its missing parts supplied by reference TRBV28 and TRBJ2-3, is DVKVTQSSRYLVKRTGEKVFLECVQDMDHENMFWYRQDPGLGLRLIYFSYDVKMKEKGDIPEGYSVSREKKERFSLILESASTNQTSMYLCASSVQGSGLGTDTQYFGPGTRLTVL.